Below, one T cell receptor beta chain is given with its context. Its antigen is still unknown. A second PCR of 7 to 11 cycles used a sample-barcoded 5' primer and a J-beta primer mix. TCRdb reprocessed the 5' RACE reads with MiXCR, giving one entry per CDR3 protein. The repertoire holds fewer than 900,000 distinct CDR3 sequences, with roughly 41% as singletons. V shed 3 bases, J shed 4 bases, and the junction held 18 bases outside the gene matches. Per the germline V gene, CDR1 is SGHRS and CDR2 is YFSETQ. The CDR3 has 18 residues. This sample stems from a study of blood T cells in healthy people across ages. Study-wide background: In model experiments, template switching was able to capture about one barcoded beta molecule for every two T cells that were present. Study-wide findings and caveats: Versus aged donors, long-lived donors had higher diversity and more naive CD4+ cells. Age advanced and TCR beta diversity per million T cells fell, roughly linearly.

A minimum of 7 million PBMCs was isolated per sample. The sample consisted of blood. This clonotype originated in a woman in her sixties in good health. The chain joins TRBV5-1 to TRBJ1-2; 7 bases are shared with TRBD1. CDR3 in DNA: TGCGCCAGCAGCTCGACGCGACTAGACAGGGCAAGGATCTATGGCTACACCTTC. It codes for CASSSTRLDRARIYGYTF. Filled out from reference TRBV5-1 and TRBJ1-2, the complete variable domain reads KAGVTQTPRYLIKTRGQQVTLSCSPISGHRSVSWYQQTPGQGLQFLFEYFSETQRNKGNFPGRFSGRQFSNSRSEMNVSTLELGDSALYLCASSSTRLDRARIYGYTFGSGTRLTVV.